This TCR beta chain originates from a study of CD8 T cells in ankylosing spondylitis. TCRdb redid the calling of the 5' RACE reads with MiXCR, one entry per CDR3 protein. Of around 140,000 distinct CDR3 sequences listed, about an eighth are singletons. This CDR3 spans 13 amino acids. V dropped 10 bases and J dropped 0 bases, with 12 bases sitting between them. The origin of this receptor is a female donor with ankylosing spondylitis or in good health (not recorded which). The chain links TRBV12-3 or TRBV12-4 to TRBJ1-1; D call uncertain. Specimen: blood, either unsorted or a sorted T cell fraction (not recorded which). CDR3 nucleotide sequence: TGTGCCACCCAAGGGCAGCTGAACACTGAAGCTTTCTTT. Its protein is CATQGQLNTEAFF.